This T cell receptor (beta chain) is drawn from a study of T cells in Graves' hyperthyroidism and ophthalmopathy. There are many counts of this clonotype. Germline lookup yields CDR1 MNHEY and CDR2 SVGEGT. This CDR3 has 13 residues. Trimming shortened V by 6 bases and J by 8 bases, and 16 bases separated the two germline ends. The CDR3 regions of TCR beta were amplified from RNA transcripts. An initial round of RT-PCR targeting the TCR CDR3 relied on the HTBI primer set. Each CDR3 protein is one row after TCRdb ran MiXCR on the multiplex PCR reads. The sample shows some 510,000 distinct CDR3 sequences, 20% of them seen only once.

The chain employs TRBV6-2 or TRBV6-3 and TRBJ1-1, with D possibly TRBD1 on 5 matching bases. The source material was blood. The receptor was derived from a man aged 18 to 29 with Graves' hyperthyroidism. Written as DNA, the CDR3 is TGTGCCAGCAGCCAGTTTTGGGACGCGGAAGCTTTCTTT. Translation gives CASSQFWDAEAFF.